The TCR beta chain described here comes from a study of CD8 T cells in ankylosing spondylitis. A note on this clonotype: Its antigen is still unknown.

Study-wide points: The study looked at matched synovial fluid samples from ankylosing spondylitis patients. Disease-linked clones were reported to be significantly enriched there. CD8+ cells made up the disease-linked clones, which were relatively rare in peripheral blood. Ankylosing spondylitis blood appeared to be characterized by a TCR beta motif of eight highly homologous variants. Some motif variants had been reported before (in reactive arthritis synovial fluid and blood).

Between the trimmed V and J ends, which lost 0 bases and 2 bases, there was a span of 11 bases. CDR3 length: 15 residues. Germline CDR1 MGHRA, CDR2 YSYEKL. Generation of TCR beta libraries employed quantitative 5'-RACE incorporating molecular barcodes. Using its own MiXCR run on the 5' RACE reads, TCRdb lists one record per CDR3 protein. This repertoire shows a few hundred thousand distinct CDR3 sequences, 7.3% found once; its top ten account for approximately 15%. V and J are TRBV4-1 and TRBJ2-7, with D maybe TRBD2 (6 bases). The source material was blood, either unsorted or a sorted T cell fraction (not recorded which). The receptor was derived from a male donor with ankylosing spondylitis. This CDR3 is CASSQERGFPYEQYF. CDR3 DNA sequence: TGCGCCAGCAGCCAAGAACGGGGGTTCCCCTACGAGCAGTACTTC.